This TCR beta chain was obtained from a study of blood T cells in healthy people across ages. Germline V gives CDR1 DFQATT, CDR2 SNEGSKA (reference sequence). The CDR3 covers 14 residues. V lost 3 bases, J lost 1 base, and 3 bases stayed unmatched. Note on this clonotype: Its antigen is as yet unknown.

Primers used in a second PCR of about 6 to 12 cycles were a sample-barcoded 5' primer and a J-beta primer mix. TCRdb re-called the 5' RACE reads through MiXCR, storing one row per CDR3 protein. The sample records around 1,000,000 distinct CDR3 sequences, around 27% being singletons. Whole-study findings and limits: Estimates drawn from one million T cells were deemed to understate diversity. Because sorting was not performed, PBMCs prevented conclusive naive versus antigen-experienced comparison.

These records were also assigned to another study, of T cells of mothers and their children. As that report states: Normalized overlap was always slightly, never significantly, higher in related than unrelated mother-child pairs.

Sequencing used blood. This receptor was identified in a girl aged 2-9 years in good health. The chain combines TRBV20-1 with TRBJ2-3; 8 nucleotides line up with TRBD2. In DNA, the CDR3 is TGCAGTGCTAGTTCGGGGGGGGGCACAGATACGCAGTATTTT. It codes for CSASSGGGTDTQYF.